The following is a TCR beta chain sequence with its context. A COVID-19 case was met by exposed participants within 2 weeks before study entry. The sample belongs to a study of blood T cell repertoires in COVID-19. Background on the study: Some COVID-19 samples were acute and others convalescent; all came from the United States, Italy and Spain.

Original processing notes: Amplification of reference gene primers was used by the study to estimate nucleated cell counts. This table comes from immunoSEQ multiplex PCR, and its TCRdb copy is limited to in-frame clones, with some not included. The V and J calls and clone size were taken over from that table, and D and trimming were inferred from the DNA. The table records roughly 400,000 clones, around nine tenths of them present only once. This receptor was taken from a woman aged 18-30 years who had been exposed to COVID-19. The sample comprised PBMCs or T cells enriched from blood (not recorded which).

The CDR3 DNA follows: TGTGCCAGCTCACGGGGGGATCAGCCCCAGCATTTT. Encoded protein: CASSRGDQPQHF. The chain joins TRBV18 to TRBJ1-5; a possible D gene is TRBD1 (5 bases). V gave up 4 bases and J gave up 5 bases, with 6 bases separating them. The CDR3 consists of 12 residues. Looked up from germline, CDR1 is KGHSH and CDR2 is LQKENI.